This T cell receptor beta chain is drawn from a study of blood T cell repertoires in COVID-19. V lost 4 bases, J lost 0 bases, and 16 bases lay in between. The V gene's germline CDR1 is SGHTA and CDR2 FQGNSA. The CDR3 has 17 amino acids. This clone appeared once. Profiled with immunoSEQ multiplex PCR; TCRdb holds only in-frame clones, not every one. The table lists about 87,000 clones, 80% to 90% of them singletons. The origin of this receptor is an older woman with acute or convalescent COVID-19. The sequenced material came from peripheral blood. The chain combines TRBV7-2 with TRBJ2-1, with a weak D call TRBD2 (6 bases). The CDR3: CASSSRVRESSYNEQFF. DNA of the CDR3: TGTGCCAGCAGCTCCAGGGTCCGGGAGTCCTCCTACAATGAGCAGTTCTTC.